The 5 T cell receptor beta chains listed next were all sequenced from one sample in a study of T cells in Graves' hyperthyroidism and ophthalmopathy (dated 2019 in TCRdb). The library was prepared using multiplex PCR. Sequencing was performed on an Illumina HiSeq 2000. Amplification of TCR beta CDR3 regions was carried out from RNA transcripts. A first-round RT-PCR of the TCR CDR3 used the HTBI primer set with the Qiagen OneStep RT-PCR kit. The public reads were run again by TCRdb, first through fastp at Q25 and then through MiXCR, and only productive beta chains were kept. Every distinct CDR3 protein forms one entry, paired with its most common genes and DNA. For this sample the table gives around 800,000 distinct CDR3 sequences, of which around 39% were detected only once. 7.5% to 9.5% of the sample is held by the ten biggest clonotypes. The specimen was blood. These receptor sequences come from a young man with Graves' hyperthyroidism.

This chain uses TRBV7-9 with TRBJ1-1; tentatively, D is TRBD1 (5 bases). Germline V gene sequence: CDR1 SEHNR, CDR2 FQNEAQ (reference sequence). This CDR3 is 16 amino acids long. Deletions cut 3 bases from V and 4 bases from J, with 18 bases between. CDR3 DNA sequence: TGTGCCAGCAGCTTTAAGGGTGGGGGGGTGAGCACTGAAGCTTTCTTT. Its protein is CASSFKGGGVSTEAFF. The full variable domain, in which reference TRBV7-9 and TRBJ1-1 provide the parts outside the CDR3, is DTGVSQNPRHKITKRGQNVTFRCDPISEHNRLYWYRQTLGQGPEFLTYFQNEAQLEKSRLLSDRFSAERPKGSFSTLEIQRTEQGDSAMYLCASSFKGGGVSTEAFFGQGTRLTVV.

This clonotype has at least ten counts. The chain recombines TRBV29-1 with TRBJ2-7, with D tentatively TRBD2 (8 bases). The germline V and J ends were trimmed by 3 bases and 1 base, with 16 bases remaining between them. The CDR3 loop spans 15 amino acids. Germline lookup yields CDR1 SQVTM and CDR2 ANQGSEA. Written as DNA, the CDR3 is TGCAGCGTTGATCGGGAGGGGGCGGATTCCTACGAGCAGTACTTC. Its protein is CSVDREGADSYEQYF.

This clonotype was picked up many times. The chain employs TRBV10-3 and TRBJ1-6, with TRBD1 matching over 7 bases. This CDR3 has 16 amino acids. The trim removed 2 bases at V and 1 base at J, leaving 2 bases unmatched. The germline V gene encodes CDR1 ENHRY and CDR2 SYGVKD. This chain's CDR3 is CAISEEQGSYNSPLHF. The CDR3 nucleotides are TGTGCCATCAGTGAGGAACAGGGGTCCTATAATTCACCCCTCCACTTT.

This sequence joins TRBV25-1 and TRBJ1-6, with TRBD1 matching 7 bases. CDR3 length equals 13 residues. Germline CDR1 and CDR2: MGHDK and SYGVNS. The CDR3 loop is CARDDRESSPLHF. CDR3 nucleotides: TGTGCTAGGGATGACAGGGAAAGTTCACCCCTCCACTTT.

This clonotype was observed a few times. In DNA form, the CDR3 reads TGCAGTGCTATTCGGAGCTCTGGAAACACCATATATTTT. It yields the protein CSAIRSSGNTIYF. The V gene is TRBV20-1, the J gene TRBJ1-3, with D unresolved. V was cut by 4 bases and J by 0 bases, with 7 bases left in between. The CDR3 length is 13 residues. Germline V gene sequence: CDR1 DFQATT, CDR2 SNEGSKA (reference sequence).